The 9 T cell receptor beta chains below were found in one sample sequenced in a study of glioma-infiltrating T cells. TCR alpha and beta CDR3 regions were amplified from RNA using iRepertoire nested multiplex PCR. TCRdb reanalysed the multiplex PCR reads using MiXCR and keeps one entry per CDR3 protein. The data show about 3,900 distinct CDR3 sequences, roughly 31% seen once. The sequencing input was glioma tissue, nonneoplastic brain tissue, or PBMCs (not recorded which). Receptors originate from a human donor with low-grade glioma or glioblastoma, undergoing nonglioma brain surgery, or in good health (not recorded which).

On this clonotype: This could be a read error, since a much larger clone is one nucleotide away. The chain employs TRBV4-1 and TRBJ1-2; D is perhaps TRBD1 (5 bases). From germline, CDR1 is MGHRA and CDR2 YSYEKL. This CDR3 contains 19 residues. CDR3 sequence (DNA): TGCGCCGGCAGCCAAGAGGGGTTTTCCACGCCCCGAAGGGCCTATGGCTACACCTTC. It codes for CAGSQEGFSTPRRAYGYTF.

Remarks on this clonotype: The junction departs from the called germline gene at one end, perhaps through a read error. The chain couples TRBV6-1 to TRBJ1-2, with unresolved D. The CDR3 consists of 12 residues. Germline V gene data show CDR1 as MNHNS and CDR2 as SASEGT. Here the CDR3 reads CAAPERDYGYTF. In nucleotides, the CDR3 is TGTGCCGCCCCAGAAAGAGACTATGGCTACACCTTT.

As regards this clonotype: A read error may explain this, as a much larger clone is one base away. CDR3 nucleotide sequence: TGTGCCAGCTCACCAAACCACGAGCAGAACTTC. The encoded protein is CASSPNHEQNF. The rearrangement links TRBV18 to TRBJ2-7; D uncertain. The CDR3 runs 11 residues. In germline, CDR1 is KGHSH, CDR2 LQKENI.

This clonotype was counted many times. V and J are TRBV9 and TRBJ1-3; D is ambiguous. The germline V and J ends were trimmed by 6 bases and 2 bases, with 9 bases remaining between them. Germline V gene sequence: CDR1 SGDLS, CDR2 YYNGEE. The CDR3 has 13 residues. In nucleotides, the CDR3 is TGTGCCAGCAAGAGCAGCGCTGGAAACACCATATATTTT. It encodes CASKSSAGNTIYF.

Regarding this clonotype: This may stem from a read error, because a much larger clone lies one nucleotide away. The chain recombines TRBV7-9 with TRBJ2-2, with D possibly TRBD2 on 6 matching bases. CDR3 length equals 16 residues. Between the trimmed V and J ends, which lost 4 bases and 6 bases, there was a span of 18 bases. Germline lookup yields CDR1 SEHNR and CDR2 FQNEAQ (reference sequence). CDR3: CASSWVAGRPSGELFF. The CDR3 DNA reads as TGTGCCAGCAGCTGGGTGGCGGGGAGGCCATCCGGGGAGCTGTTTTTT.

This clonotype came up many times. The chain employs TRBV3-1 and TRBJ1-2, with D possibly matching TRBD1 (6 bases). The CDR3 sequence is 14 residues long. CDR1 is LGHDT and CDR2 is YNNKEL in the germline V gene (reference sequence). V gave up 3 bases and J gave up 7 bases, with 15 bases separating them. CDR3 sequence reads: CASSHDGGRGGYTF. The CDR3 DNA follows: TGTGCCAGCAGCCATGACGGAGGCAGGGGTGGCTACACCTTC.

The sample holds one count of this clonotype. A much larger clone lies one base from this, so it may be a read error. The chain joins TRBV7-3 to TRBJ2-1; D is perhaps TRBD1 (7 bases). Germline-derived CDR1 and CDR2 are SGHTA and FQGTGA. This CDR3 spans 16 amino acids. DNA for the CDR3: TGTGCCAGCAGCTTAGGAGGGGGCGCCAAGAATTATGAGCAGCTCTTC. This codes for CASSLGGGAKNYEQLF.

This clonotype has only a few counts. The chain combines TRBV12-5 with TRBJ2-1; possible D gene TRBD2, 7 bases. CDR1 LGHNT and CDR2 FRNRAP come from the germline V gene. Deletions cut 1 base from V and 8 bases from J, with 21 bases between. The CDR3 length is 17 residues. The CDR3 DNA reads TGTGCTAGTGGTTTGGCTTTCTCGGGGAGGGGGGTTGATGAGCAGTTCTTC. This encodes CASGLAFSGRGVDEQFF.

This clonotype was picked up a small number of times. A single base separates this from a much larger clone, so it may be a read error. As DNA, the CDR3 is TGCAGCGTTAAAGAGACAGACAATCAGCCCCAGCATTTT. It is translated as CSVKETDNQPQHF. The rearrangement joins TRBV29-1 to TRBJ1-5; the D gene is possibly TRBD1 (5 bases). The CDR3 spans 13 residues. CDR1 and CDR2 from the germline V gene are SQVTM and ANQGSEA.